This T cell receptor beta chain was recovered during a study of T cell responses to AZD1222 COVID-19 vaccine. This table comes from immunoSEQ multiplex PCR, and its TCRdb copy is limited to in-frame clones, with some not included. The sample lists fewer than 130,000 clones, around 81% seen once, with roughly 4.8% in the top ten. Points from the study as a whole: Only after the peak T cell response were repertoires sampled. A mostly white British donor set with more females was recruited, and clonal diversity was possibly underestimated. Nearly half of the spike-specific TCRs reportedly recognize variant regions that carry no mutations. Once two AZD1222 doses were given, Spike-specific TCR breadth and depth went up.

Regarding this clone: Its cognate antigen is unknown.

V lost 5 bases, J lost 1 base, and 9 bases stayed unmatched. The CDR3 length is 16 residues. CDR1 is MDHEN, CDR2 SYDVKM, per germline. Source: peripheral blood, taken on day 0 of AZD1222 vaccination. The source of this sequence is an adult in good health. The chain recombines TRBV28 with TRBJ1-1; 8 positions agree with TRBD1. The CDR3 coding sequence is TGTGCCAGCAGTCTCTCAGGGGGCCCAGCGAACACTGAAGCTTTCTTT. It encodes CASSLSGGPANTEAFF.